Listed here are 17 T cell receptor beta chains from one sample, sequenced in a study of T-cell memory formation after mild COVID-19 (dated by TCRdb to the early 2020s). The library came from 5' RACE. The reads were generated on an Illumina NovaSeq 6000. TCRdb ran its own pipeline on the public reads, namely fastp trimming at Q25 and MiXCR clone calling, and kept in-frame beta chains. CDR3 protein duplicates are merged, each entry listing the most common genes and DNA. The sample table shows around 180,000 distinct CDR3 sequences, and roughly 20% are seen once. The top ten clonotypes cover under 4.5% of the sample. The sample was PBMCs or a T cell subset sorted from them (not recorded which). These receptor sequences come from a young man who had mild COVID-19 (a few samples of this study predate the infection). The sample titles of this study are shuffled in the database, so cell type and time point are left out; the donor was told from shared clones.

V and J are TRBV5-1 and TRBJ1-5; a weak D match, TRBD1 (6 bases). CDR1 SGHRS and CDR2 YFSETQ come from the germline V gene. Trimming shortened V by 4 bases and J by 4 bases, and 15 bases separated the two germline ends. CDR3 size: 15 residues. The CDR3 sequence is CASSSRGGANQPQHF. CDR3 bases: TGCGCCAGCAGCAGTCGTGGGGGGGCGAATCAGCCCCAGCATTTT. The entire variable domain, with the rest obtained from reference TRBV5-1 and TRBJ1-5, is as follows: KAGVTQTPRYLIKTRGQQVTLSCSPISGHRSVSWYQQTPGQGLQFLFEYFSETQRNKGNFPGRFSGRQFSNSRSEMNVSTLELGDSALYLCASSSRGGANQPQHFGDGTRLSIL.

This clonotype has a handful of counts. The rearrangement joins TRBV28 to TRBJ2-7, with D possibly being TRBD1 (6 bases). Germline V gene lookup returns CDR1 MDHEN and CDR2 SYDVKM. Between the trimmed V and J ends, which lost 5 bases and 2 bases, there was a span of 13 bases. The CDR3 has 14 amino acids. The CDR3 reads CASSPQQGPYEQYV. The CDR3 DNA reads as TGTGCCAGCAGTCCACAACAGGGTCCCTACGAGCAGTACGTC.

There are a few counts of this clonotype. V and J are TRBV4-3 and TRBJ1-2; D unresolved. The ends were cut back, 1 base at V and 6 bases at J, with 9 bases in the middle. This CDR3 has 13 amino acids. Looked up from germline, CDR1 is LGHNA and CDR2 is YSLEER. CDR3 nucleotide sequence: TGCGCCAGCAGCCAAGCCAGGACCGATGGCTACACCTTC. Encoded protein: CASSQARTDGYTF.

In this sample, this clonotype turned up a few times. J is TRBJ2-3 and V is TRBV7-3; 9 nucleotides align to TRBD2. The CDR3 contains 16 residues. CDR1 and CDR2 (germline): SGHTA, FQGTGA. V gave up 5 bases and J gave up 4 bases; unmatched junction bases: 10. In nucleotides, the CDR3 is TGTGCCAGCAGCCCAAGCAGCGGGGGGTATTCAGATACGCAGTATTTT. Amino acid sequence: CASSPSSGGYSDTQYF. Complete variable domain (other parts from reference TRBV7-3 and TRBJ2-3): GAGVSQTPSNKVTEKGKYVELRCDPISGHTALYWYRQSLGQGPEFLIYFQGTGAADDSGLPNDRFFAVRPEGSVSTLKIQRTERGDSAVYLCASSPSSGGYSDTQYFGPGTRLTVL.

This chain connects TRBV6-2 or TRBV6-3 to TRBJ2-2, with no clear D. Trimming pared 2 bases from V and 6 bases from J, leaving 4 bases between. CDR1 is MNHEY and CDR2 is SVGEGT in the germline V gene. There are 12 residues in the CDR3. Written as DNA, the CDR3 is TGTGCCAGCAGTTACGTCCCCGGGGAGCTGTTTTTT. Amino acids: CASSYVPGELFF.

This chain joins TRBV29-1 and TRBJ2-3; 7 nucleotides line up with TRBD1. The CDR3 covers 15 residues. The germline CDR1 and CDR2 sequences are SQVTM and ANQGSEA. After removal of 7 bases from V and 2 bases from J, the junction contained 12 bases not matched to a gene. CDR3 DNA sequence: TGCAGCGCGTATGGGACAGACCAAGCCACAGATACGCAGTATTTT. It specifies CSAYGTDQATDTQYF.

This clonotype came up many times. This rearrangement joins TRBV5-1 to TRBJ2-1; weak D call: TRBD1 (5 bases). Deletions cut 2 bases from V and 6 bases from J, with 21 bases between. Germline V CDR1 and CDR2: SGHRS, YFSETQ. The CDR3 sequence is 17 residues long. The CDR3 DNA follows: TGCGCCAGCAGCTTCGCCTTGGACATTAGAGCTAGCAATGAGCAGTTCTTC. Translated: CASSFALDIRASNEQFF.

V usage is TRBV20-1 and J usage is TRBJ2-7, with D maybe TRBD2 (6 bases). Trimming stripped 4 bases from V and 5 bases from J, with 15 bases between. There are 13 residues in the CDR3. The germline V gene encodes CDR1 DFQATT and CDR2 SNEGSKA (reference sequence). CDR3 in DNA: TGCAGTGCTAAAACGGGACTCATCCACGAGCAGTACGTC. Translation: CSAKTGLIHEQYV.

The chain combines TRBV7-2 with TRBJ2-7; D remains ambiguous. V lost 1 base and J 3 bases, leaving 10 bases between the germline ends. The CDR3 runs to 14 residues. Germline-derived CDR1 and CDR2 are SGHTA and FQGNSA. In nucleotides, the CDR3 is TGTGCCAGCAGCTTAGGCGGATTCGGCTACGAGCAGTACGTC. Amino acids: CASSLGGFGYEQYV.

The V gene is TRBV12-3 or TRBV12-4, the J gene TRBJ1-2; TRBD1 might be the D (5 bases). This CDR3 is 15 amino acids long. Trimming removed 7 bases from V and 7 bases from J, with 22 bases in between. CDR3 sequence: CASTILGGVTTGYTF. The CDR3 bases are TGTGCCAGCACCATCCTGGGGGGGGTGACTACTGGCTACACCTTC.

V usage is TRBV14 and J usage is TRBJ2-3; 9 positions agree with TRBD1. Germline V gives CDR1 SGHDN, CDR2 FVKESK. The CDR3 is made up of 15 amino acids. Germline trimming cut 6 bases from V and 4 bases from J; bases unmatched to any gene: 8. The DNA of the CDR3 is TGTGCCAGCAGTCCAAGGGACAGGGAAGCAGATACGCAGTATTTT. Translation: CASSPRDREADTQYF.

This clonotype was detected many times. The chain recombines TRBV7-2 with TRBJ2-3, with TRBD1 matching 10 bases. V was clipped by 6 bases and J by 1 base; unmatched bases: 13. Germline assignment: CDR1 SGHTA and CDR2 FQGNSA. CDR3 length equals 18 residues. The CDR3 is CASRLTGGEPTRTDTQYF. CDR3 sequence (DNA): TGTGCCAGCAGGTTGACAGGGGGCGAACCGACCCGCACAGATACGCAGTATTTT.

CDR3 nucleotide sequence: TGTGCCAGCAGCCATGGTGGGCTGGCCTACGAGCAGTACGTC. It is translated as CASSHGGLAYEQYV. The rearrangement joins TRBV7-9 to TRBJ2-7, with D uncertain. Germline CDR1 and CDR2: SEHNR and FQNEAQ (reference sequence). Trimming left V 5 bases short and J 2 bases short, with 13 bases between. This CDR3 has 14 amino acids.

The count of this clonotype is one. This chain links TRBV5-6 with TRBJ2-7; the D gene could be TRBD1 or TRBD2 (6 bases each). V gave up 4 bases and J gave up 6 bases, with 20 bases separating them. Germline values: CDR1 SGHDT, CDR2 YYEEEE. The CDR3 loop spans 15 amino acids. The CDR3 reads CASSPRGGTRREQYV. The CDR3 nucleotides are TGTGCCAGCAGCCCGAGAGGGGGGACCCGTCGCGAGCAGTACGTC.

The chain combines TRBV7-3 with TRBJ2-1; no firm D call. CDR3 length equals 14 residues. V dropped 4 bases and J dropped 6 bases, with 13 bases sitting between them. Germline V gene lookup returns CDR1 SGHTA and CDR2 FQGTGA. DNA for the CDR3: TGTGCCAGCAGCTATGGAGCGATTGGCAATGAGCAGTTCTTC. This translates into CASSYGAIGNEQFF.

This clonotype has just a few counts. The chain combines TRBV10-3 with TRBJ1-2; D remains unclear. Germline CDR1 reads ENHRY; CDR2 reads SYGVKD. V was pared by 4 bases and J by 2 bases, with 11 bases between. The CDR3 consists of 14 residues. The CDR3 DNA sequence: TGTGCCATCAGTGGGCTGAGAGGGAACTATGGCTACACCTTC. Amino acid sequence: CAISGLRGNYGYTF.

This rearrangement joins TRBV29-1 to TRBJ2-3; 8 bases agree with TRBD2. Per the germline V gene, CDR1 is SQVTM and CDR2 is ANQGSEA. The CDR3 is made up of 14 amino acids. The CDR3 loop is CSFSPGGGLDTQYF. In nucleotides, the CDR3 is TGCAGTTTCAGCCCCGGGGGGGGCCTAGATACGCAGTATTTT.